A selection of T cell receptor beta chains follows, all from one sample in a study of blood T cell repertoires in COVID-19. Repertoires were generated with immunoSEQ multiplex PCR, while TCRdb's copy carries only in-frame clones and drops some. Here the sample spans over 65,000 clones, about 90% being singletons. Sequencing used peripheral blood. The receptors shown here come from a man between 45 and 60 years old with active COVID-19. The CDR3 runs from the conserved cysteine through the conserved F or W. A D gene is named only where the DNA matches it firmly. Some rows mark clone size as missing; the rest say once, few, many or name a class of expanded clone.

>-|TRBD2|TRBV3-1/TRBV3-2|TRBJ2-2
CASSPTGTEGTRSRELFF
TGTGCCAGCAGCCCTACTGGGACGGAGGGGACTAGGTCCCGGGAGCTGTTTTTT
>-|TRBD1|TRBV9|TRBJ1-2
CASSAGDRGYGYTF
TGTGCCAGCAGCGCAGGGGACAGGGGCTATGGCTACACCTTC
>-|TRBD1|TRBV2|TRBJ2-7
CASSWTGGYEQYF
TGTGCCAGCAGCTGGACAGGGGGGTACGAGCAGTACTTC
>-|-|TRBV29-1|TRBJ1-2
CSVSRGGPNYGYTF
TGCAGCGTATCAAGGGGGGGACCTAACTATGGCTACACCTTC
>-|-|TRBV6-5|TRBJ1-5
CASSSGTFYSNQPQHF
TGTGCCAGCAGTTCCGGGACATTCTATAGCAATCAGCCCCAGCATTTT
>-|TRBD1|TRBV28|TRBJ1-1
CASSHLQGAAEAFF
TGTGCCAGCAGTCATTTACAGGGGGCGGCTGAAGCTTTCTTT
>-|-|TRBV27|TRBJ1-6
CASSSGPAGKNSPLHF
TGTGCCAGCAGTTCAGGTCCTGCAGGGAAAAATTCACCCCTCCACTTT
>-|TRBD1|TRBV5-4|TRBJ2-7
CASSLEGQGALEQYF
TGTGCCAGCAGCTTGGAGGGCCAGGGGGCGCTTGAGCAGTACTTC
>-|TRBD2|TRBV7-7|TRBJ2-1
CASSEKGLANNEQFF
TGTGCTAGCAGCGAAAAGGGACTAGCGAACAATGAGCAGTTCTTC
>-|TRBD1|TRBV7-3|TRBJ2-1
CASSLGDRVSEQFF
TGTGCCAGCAGCTTGGGGGACAGGGTCAGTGAGCAGTTCTTC
>once|-|TRBV3-1/TRBV3-2|TRBJ2-2
CASSPPGLRLLSGTGELFF
TGTGCCAGCAGCCCTCCTGGGTTACGACTTCTATCGGGGACCGGGGAGCTGTTTTTT
>-|TRBD1|TRBV10-1|TRBJ2-1
CASSWDRGDEQFF
TGCGCCAGCAGTTGGGACAGGGGCGATGAGCAGTTCTTC
>-|TRBD1|TRBV19|TRBJ2-5
CASSRSGTGQETQYF
TGTGCCAGTAGTAGGTCCGGGACAGGGCAAGAGACCCAGTACTTC
>-|-|TRBV4-2|TRBJ1-2
CASSQDLRDGYTF
TGTGCCAGCAGCCAAGATCTCAGGGATGGCTACACCTTC
>-|-|TRBV28|TRBJ1-1
CASTLTGFRDTEAFF
TGTGCCAGCACTCTCACAGGCTTTCGGGACACTGAAGCTTTCTTT
>-|TRBD1|TRBV11-3|TRBJ2-3
CASSSDRGRSDTQYF
TGTGCCAGCAGCTCGGACAGGGGACGCTCAGATACGCAGTATTTT
>-|TRBD1|TRBV18|TRBJ2-7
CASSPKTGTGVYEQYF
TGTGCCAGCTCACCTAAAACGGGGACAGGAGTCTACGAGCAGTACTTC
>-|TRBD2|TRBV7-9|TRBJ2-5
CASRSTSGETQYF
TGTGCCAGCAGATCCACTAGCGGGGAGACCCAGTACTTC
>-|TRBD2|TRBV2|TRBJ2-3
CASGTSGSLRGDTQYF
TGTGCCAGCGGGACTAGCGGGAGTCTTAGGGGGGATACGCAGTATTTT
>few|-|TRBV18|TRBJ2-2
CASSPRGRNTGELFF
TGTGCCAGCTCACCAAGGGGGAGAAACACCGGGGAGCTGTTTTTT
>-|TRBD2|TRBV7-2|TRBJ2-7
CASSRQRGALVEQYF
TGTGCCAGCAGCCGTCAGCGGGGAGCCCTTGTCGAGCAGTACTTC
>-|-|TRBV9|TRBJ1-5
CASSADGGGNQPQHF
TGTGCCAGCAGCGCAGATGGGGGGGGCAATCAGCCCCAGCATTTT
>-|TRBD2|TRBV5-6|TRBJ2-7
CASKGTSGRVEQYF
TGTGCCAGCAAGGGGACTAGCGGGAGGGTCGAGCAGTACTTC